These 6 T cell receptor beta chains were sequenced from one sample in a study of blood T cell repertoires in COVID-19. Here immunoSEQ multiplex PCR was the method, and the copy in TCRdb shows in-frame clones only, minus some. Here the sample spans approximately 200,000 clones, 85% to 95% being singletons. The sequenced sample was peripheral blood. The receptors were sampled from a man under 40 with COVID-19, enrolled during active disease.

The chain recombines TRBV10-1 with TRBJ2-7, with 7 bases that match TRBD2. CDR1 is WNHNN and CDR2 is SYGVQD in the germline V gene (reference sequence). CDR3 size: 18 residues. With 0 bases clipped from V and 1 base from J, the junction kept 12 bases outside the gene matches. For the CDR3, the DNA is TGCGCCAGCAGTGAGTCGGCTAGCGGTACGTTACAATCCTACGAGCAGTACTTC. As protein: CASSESASGTLQSYEQYF.

This rearrangement joins TRBV5-1 to TRBJ1-6, with 10 bases that match TRBD1. Germline assignment: CDR1 SGHRS and CDR2 YFSETQ. The CDR3 is made up of 16 amino acids. V was pared by 4 bases and J by 5 bases, with 6 bases of the junction left unmatched. The CDR3 DNA reads TGCGCCAGCAGCCCACAGACAGGGGGCAATAATTCACCCCTCCACTTT. Protein: CASSPQTGGNNSPLHF.

This rearrangement joins TRBV27 to TRBJ2-2; TRBD2 might be the D (6 bases). Trimming pared 8 bases from V and 3 bases from J, leaving 19 bases between. CDR3 length equals 16 residues. Per the germline V gene, CDR1 is MNHEY and CDR2 is SMNVEV (reference sequence). In DNA form, the CDR3 reads TGTGCCAGCGGACTTACTAGCTTCCAAGACACCGGGGAGCTGTTTTTT. Its protein is CASGLTSFQDTGELFF.

V usage is TRBV6-1 and J usage is TRBJ1-1; 7 bases map to TRBD1. CDR1 and CDR2 (germline): MNHNS, SASEGT. J was trimmed by 1 base and V by 2 bases; bases with no gene match: 1. This CDR3 has 14 residues. CDR3 residues: CASSEWDRNTEAFF. The CDR3 nucleotides are TGTGCCAGCAGTGAATGGGACAGGAACACTGAAGCTTTCTTT.

The CDR3 protein is CASSKTRGGYYGYTF. CDR3 nucleotide sequence: TGTGCCAGCAGCAAAACCCGGGGGGGGTACTATGGCTACACCTTC. J is TRBJ1-2 and V is TRBV21-1. TRBV21-1 is flagged as a pseudogene. This CDR3 region has 15 residues.

The chain combines TRBV5-6 with TRBJ2-5; 8 bases are a match to TRBD2. Unmatched junction bases numbered 8, after V lost 6 bases and J lost 4 bases. Germline values: CDR1 SGHDT, CDR2 YYEEEE. The CDR3 runs to 14 residues. CDR3 DNA: TGTGCCAGCACCCCGGGGGGGCCGGTAGAGACCCAGTACTTC. It codes for CASTPGGPVETQYF.